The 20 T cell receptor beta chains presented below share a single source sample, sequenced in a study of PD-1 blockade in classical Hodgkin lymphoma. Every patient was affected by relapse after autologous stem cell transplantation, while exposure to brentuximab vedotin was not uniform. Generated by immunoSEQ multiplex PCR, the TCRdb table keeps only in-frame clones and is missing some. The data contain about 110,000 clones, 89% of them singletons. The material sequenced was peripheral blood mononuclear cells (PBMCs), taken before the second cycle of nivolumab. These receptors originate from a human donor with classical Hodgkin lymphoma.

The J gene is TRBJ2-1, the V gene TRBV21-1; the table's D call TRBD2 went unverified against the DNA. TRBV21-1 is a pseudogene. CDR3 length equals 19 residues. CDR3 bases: TGTGCCAGCAGCCAGGATCGGACTAGCGGGAGGGCCATTGGCAATGAGCAGTTCTTC. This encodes CASSQDRTSGRAIGNEQFF.

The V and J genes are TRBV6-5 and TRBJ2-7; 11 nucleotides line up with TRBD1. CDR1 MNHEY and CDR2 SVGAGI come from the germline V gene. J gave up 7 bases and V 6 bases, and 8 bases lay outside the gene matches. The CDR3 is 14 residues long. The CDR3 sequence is CASRSGTGGREQYF. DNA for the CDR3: TGTGCCAGCAGATCCGGGACAGGGGGGCGGGAGCAGTACTTC.

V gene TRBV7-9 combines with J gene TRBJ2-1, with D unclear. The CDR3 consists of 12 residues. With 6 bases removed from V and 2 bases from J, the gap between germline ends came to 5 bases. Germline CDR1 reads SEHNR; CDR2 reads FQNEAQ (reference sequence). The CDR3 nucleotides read TGTGCCAGCAGTTCCCCCTACAATGAGCAGTTCTTC. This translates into CASSSPYNEQFF.

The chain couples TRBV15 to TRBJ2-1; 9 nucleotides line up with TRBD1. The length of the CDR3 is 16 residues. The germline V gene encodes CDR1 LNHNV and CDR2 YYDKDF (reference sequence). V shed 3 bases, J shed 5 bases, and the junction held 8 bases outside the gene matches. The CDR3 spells CATSSVRDRGDNEQFF. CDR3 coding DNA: TGTGCCACCAGCAGCGTCCGAGACAGGGGGGACAATGAGCAGTTCTTC.

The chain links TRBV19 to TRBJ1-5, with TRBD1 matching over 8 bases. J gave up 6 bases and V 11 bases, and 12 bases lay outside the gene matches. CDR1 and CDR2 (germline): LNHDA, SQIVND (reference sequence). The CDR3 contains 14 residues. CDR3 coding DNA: TGTGCCCGCCCTCTTGGCAGGGGGCTTCAGCCCCAGCATTTT. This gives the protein CARPLGRGLQPQHF.

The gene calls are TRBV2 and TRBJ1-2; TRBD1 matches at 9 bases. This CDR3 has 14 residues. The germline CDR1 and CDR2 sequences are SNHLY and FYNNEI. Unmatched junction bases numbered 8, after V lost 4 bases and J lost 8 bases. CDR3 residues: CASSVNTGGRGYTF. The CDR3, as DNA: TGTGCCAGCAGTGTTAATACAGGGGGCCGGGGCTACACCTTC.

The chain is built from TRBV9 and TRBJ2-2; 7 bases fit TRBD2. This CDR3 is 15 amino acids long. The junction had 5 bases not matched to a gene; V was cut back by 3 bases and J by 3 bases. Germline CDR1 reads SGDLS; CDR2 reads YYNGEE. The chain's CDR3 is CASSGRERDTGELFF. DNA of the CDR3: TGTGCCAGCAGCGGGCGGGAGAGGGACACCGGGGAGCTGTTTTTT.

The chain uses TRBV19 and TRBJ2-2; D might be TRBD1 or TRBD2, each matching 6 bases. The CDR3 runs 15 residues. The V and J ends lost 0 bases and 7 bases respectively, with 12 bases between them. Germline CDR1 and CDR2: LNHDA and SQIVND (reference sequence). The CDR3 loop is CASSIDGGAGGELFF. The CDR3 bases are TGTGCCAGTAGTATAGACGGGGGCGCGGGCGGGGAGCTGTTTTTT.

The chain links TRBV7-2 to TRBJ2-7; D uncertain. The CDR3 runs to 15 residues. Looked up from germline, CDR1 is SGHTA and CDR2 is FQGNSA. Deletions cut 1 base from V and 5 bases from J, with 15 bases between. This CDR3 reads CASSLGHPPRDEQYF. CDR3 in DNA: TGTGCCAGCAGCTTAGGGCACCCTCCGAGAGACGAGCAGTACTTC.

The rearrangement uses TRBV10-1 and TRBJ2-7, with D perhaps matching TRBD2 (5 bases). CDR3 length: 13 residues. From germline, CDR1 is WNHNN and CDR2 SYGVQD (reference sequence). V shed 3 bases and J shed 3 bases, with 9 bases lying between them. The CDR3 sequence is CASSELVGYEQYF. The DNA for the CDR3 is TGCGCCAGCAGTGAACTAGTTGGCTACGAGCAGTACTTC.

CDR3 nucleotides: TGTGCCTGGAGTGTCCCCCAATTCTGGGGGGCGATCAATCAGCCCCAGCATTTT. This gives the protein CAWSVPQFWGAINQPQHF. The V call is TRBV30, the J call TRBJ1-5, with D possibly matching TRBD1 (6 bases). CDR3 size: 18 residues. V was cut by 0 bases and J by 3 bases, with 21 bases left in between. CDR1 and CDR2 (germline): GTSNPN, SVGIG (reference sequence).

The CDR3 DNA reads TGCGCCAGCAGCCACGGGACAAAGAACACTGAAGCTTTCTTT. Translated: CASSHGTKNTEAFF. This sequence joins TRBV5-1 and TRBJ1-1; D possibly corresponds to TRBD1 (6 bases). There are 14 residues in the CDR3. Germline V gene lookup returns CDR1 SGHRS and CDR2 YFSETQ. The V end lost 4 bases, the J end lost 1 base, and 11 bases lay between the germline ends.

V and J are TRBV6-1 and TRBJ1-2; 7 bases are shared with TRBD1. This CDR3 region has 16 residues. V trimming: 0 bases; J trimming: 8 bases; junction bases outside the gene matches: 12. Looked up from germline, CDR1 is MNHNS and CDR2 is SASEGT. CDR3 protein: CASSEAQSSGGLGYTF. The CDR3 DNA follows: TGTGCCAGCAGTGAAGCGCAGAGTTCAGGGGGGCTCGGCTACACCTTC.

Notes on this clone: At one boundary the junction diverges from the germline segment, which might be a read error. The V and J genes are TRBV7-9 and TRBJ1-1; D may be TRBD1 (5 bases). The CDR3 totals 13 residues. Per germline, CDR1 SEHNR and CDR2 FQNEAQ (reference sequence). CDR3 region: CASSLAAGTGAFF. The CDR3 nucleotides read TGTGCCAGCAGCTTAGCGGCGGGGACTGGAGCTTTCTTT.

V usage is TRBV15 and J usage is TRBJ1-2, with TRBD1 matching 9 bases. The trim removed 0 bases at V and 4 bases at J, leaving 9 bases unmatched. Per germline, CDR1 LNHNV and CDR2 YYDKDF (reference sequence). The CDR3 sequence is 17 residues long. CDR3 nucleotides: TGTGCCACCAGCAGAGATTTACCGGGACAGGGTCCCTATGGCTACACCTTC. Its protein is CATSRDLPGQGPYGYTF.

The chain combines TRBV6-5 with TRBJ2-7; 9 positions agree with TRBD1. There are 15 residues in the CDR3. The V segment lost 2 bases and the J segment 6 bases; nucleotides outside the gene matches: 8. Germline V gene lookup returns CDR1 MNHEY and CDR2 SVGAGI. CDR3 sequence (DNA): TGTGCCAGCAGTTACGGGGGACAGGGATTCGCCGAGCAGTACTTC. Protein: CASSYGGQGFAEQYF.

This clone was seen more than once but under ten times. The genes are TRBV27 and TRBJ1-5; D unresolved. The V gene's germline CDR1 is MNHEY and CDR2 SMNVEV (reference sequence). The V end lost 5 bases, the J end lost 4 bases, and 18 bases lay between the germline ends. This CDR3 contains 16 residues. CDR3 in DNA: TGTGCCAGCAGTCAAACCACCCGGGTTGGGAATCAGCCCCAGCATTTT. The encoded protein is CASSQTTRVGNQPQHF.

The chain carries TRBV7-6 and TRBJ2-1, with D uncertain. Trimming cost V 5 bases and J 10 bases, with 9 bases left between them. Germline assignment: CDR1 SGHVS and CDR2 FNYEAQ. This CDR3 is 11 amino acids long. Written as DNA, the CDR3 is TGTGCCAGCAGCCCCGGTCCCGAGCAGTTCTTC. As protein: CASSPGPEQFF.

Here the CDR3 DNA reads TGTGCCAGCAGCTTAGGGCTAGCGAGGGAGACCCAGTACTTC. This sequence encodes CASSLGLARETQYF. The rearrangement joins TRBV7-2 to TRBJ2-5; possible D gene TRBD2, 6 bases. This CDR3 is 14 amino acids long. Germline V gene sequence: CDR1 SGHTA, CDR2 FQGNSA. Trimming shortened V by 1 base and J by 5 bases, and 11 bases separated the two germline ends. Based on the CDR3 plus reference TRBV7-2 and TRBJ2-5, the full variable domain is GAGVSQSPSNKVTEKGKDVELRCDPISGHTALYWYRQSLGQGLEFLIYFQGNSAPDKSGLPSDRFSAERTGGSVSTLTIQRTQQEDSAVYLCASSLGLARETQYFGPGTRLLVL.

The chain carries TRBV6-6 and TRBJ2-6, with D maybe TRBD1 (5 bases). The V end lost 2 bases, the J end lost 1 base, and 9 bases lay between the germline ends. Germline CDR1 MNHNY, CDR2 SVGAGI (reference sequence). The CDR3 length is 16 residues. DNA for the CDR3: TGTGCCAGCAGTTACCGCAGGGTATCTGGGGCCAACGTCCTGACTTTC. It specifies CASSYRRVSGANVLTF.